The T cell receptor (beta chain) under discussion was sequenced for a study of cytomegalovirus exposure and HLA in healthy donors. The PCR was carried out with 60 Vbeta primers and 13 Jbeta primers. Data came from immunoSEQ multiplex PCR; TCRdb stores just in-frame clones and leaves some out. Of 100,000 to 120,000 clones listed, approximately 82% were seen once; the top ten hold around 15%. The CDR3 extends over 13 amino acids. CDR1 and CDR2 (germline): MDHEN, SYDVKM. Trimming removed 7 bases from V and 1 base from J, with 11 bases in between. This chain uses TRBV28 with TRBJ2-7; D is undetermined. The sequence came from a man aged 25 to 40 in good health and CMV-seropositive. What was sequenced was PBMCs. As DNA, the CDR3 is TGTGCCAGCACCAGTAAATGGTCCTACGAGCAGTACTTC. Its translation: CASTSKWSYEQYF.